This TCR beta chain was captured by sequencing in a study of blood T cell repertoires in COVID-19. Per the germline V gene, CDR1 is LNHDA and CDR2 is SQIVND (reference sequence). The CDR3 loop spans 13 amino acids. V lost 6 bases, J lost 0 bases, and 6 bases lay in between. This table comes from immunoSEQ multiplex PCR, and its TCRdb copy is limited to in-frame clones, with some not included. The data contain fewer than 300,000 clones, around 85% of them singletons. The sample taken for sequencing was peripheral blood. This TCR derives from a young woman with COVID-19, enrolled during active disease. The rearrangement uses TRBV19 and TRBJ1-3, with D tentatively TRBD1 (6 bases). The chain's CDR3 is CASRDSSGNTIYF. DNA for the CDR3: TGTGCCAGTAGGGACAGCTCTGGAAACACCATATATTTT.